This is a list of T cell receptor beta chains from one sample in a study of T-cell memory formation after mild COVID-19. TCRdb fed the 5' RACE reads into MiXCR, producing one record per CDR3 protein. The sample lists about 130,000 distinct CDR3 sequences, 5% to 6.5% occurring once. Sequenced input: PBMCs or a T cell subset sorted from them (not recorded which). The source is an adult woman who had mild COVID-19 (a few samples of this study predate the infection). Cell type and time point are not known. CDR3s include the opening cysteine and the closing phenylalanine or tryptophan. A D gene is named only where the DNA matches it firmly. Clone size is not always given. Where it is, it says once, few, many or a class for expanded clones.

TRBJ1-2	many	NA	TRBV20-1	CSAREGSGGGGYTF	TGCAGTGCTAGAGAGGGGAGCGGAGGAGGCGGCTACACCTTC
TRBJ2-3	few	NA	TRBV29-1	CSVLGAHGDTQYF	TGCAGCGTTCTGGGGGCGCATGGGGATACGCAGTATTTT
TRBJ2-1	NA	TRBD2	TRBV4-1	CASSQEGLAGSPYNEQFF	TGCGCCAGCAGCCAAGAAGGGCTAGCGGGGAGCCCTTACAATGAGCAGTTCTTC
TRBJ1-1	few	NA	TRBV6-5	CASSRDRALTEAFF	TGTGCCAGTTCCCGGGACCGGGCGTTAACTGAAGCTTTCTTT
TRBJ2-3	few	NA	TRBV30	CAWSVQNGRADTQYF	TGTGCCTGGAGTGTACAAAACGGGCGGGCGGATACGCAGTATTTT
TRBJ2-4	many	TRBD1	TRBV6-2/TRBV6-3	CASSQGQAILAKNIQYF	TGTGCCAGCAGTCAAGGACAGGCGATTCTAGCCAAAAACATTCAGTACTTC
TRBJ2-2	NA	NA	TRBV7-9	CASSPRQTGELFF	TGTGCCAGCAGCCCCCGACAGACCGGGGAGCTGTTTTTT
TRBJ2-3	many	TRBD1	TRBV9	CASSVGGGTADTQYF	TGTGCCAGCAGCGTAGGAGGGGGCACGGCAGATACGCAGTATTTT
TRBJ2-1	many	NA	TRBV7-9	CASSLRRQGASGLRNEQFF	TGTGCCAGCAGCTTAAGGCGTCAGGGGGCTAGCGGGTTAAGGAATGAGCAGTTCTTC
TRBJ2-3	many	NA	TRBV15	CATSSVSRASTDTQYF	TGTGCCACCAGTTCGGTTTCTAGGGCTAGCACAGATACGCAGTATTTT
TRBJ1-6	NA	NA	TRBV4-1	CASSHRSEGYNSPLHF	TGCGCCAGCAGCCATAGGTCGGAGGGCTATAATTCACCCCTCCACTTT
TRBJ2-7	few	TRBD1	TRBV6-5	CASIGQGNFGEQYF	TGTGCCAGCATTGGACAGGGCAACTTCGGGGAGCAGTACTTC
TRBJ2-7	many	TRBD1	TRBV7-2	CASSLRSDGTGLYEQYF	TGTGCCAGCAGCTTACGGAGTGATGGGACAGGGCTCTACGAGCAGTACTTC
TRBJ2-1	NA	NA	TRBV12-3/TRBV12-4	CASSLLAYEQFF	TGTGCCAGCAGTTTACTAGCGTATGAGCAGTTCTTC
TRBJ2-1	few	NA	TRBV9	CASSVGAGTAYNEQFF	TGTGCCAGCAGCGTAGGTGCCGGTACCGCCTACAATGAGCAGTTCTTC
TRBJ1-4	few	TRBD1	TRBV5-1	CASSGGTGNEKLFF	TGCGCCAGCAGCGGAGGGACAGGGAATGAAAAACTGTTTTTT
TRBJ2-2	many	NA	TRBV7-3	CASSRLPPGRRGSSLNTGELFF	TGTGCCAGCAGCCGCCTCCCTCCCGGGCGGAGGGGCTCAAGTTTGAACACCGGGGAGCTGTTTTTT
TRBJ2-3	NA	NA	TRBV2	CASSAQGPDTQYF	TGTGCCAGCAGCGCGCAGGGGCCAGATACGCAGTATTTT
TRBJ1-2	NA	TRBD1	TRBV12-3/TRBV12-4	CASIDRGQTNYGYTF	TGTGCCAGCATTGACAGGGGGCAGACGAACTATGGCTACACCTTC
TRBJ2-1	many	TRBD2	TRBV11-2	CASRQSGRGSYNEQFF	TGTGCCAGCAGACAGAGCGGGAGAGGGTCCTACAATGAGCAGTTCTTC
TRBJ1-1	NA	NA	TRBV30	CAWNLGRGPLKAFF	TGTGCCTGGAACCTCGGACGGGGGCCTTTGAAAGCTTTCTTT
TRBJ1-2	NA	NA	TRBV7-9	CASSLAGLNYGYTF	TGTGCCAGCAGCTTAGCGGGACTTAACTATGGCTACACCTTC
TRBJ2-3	NA	TRBD2	TRBV5-4	CASSLKTSGGAMSTDTQYF	TGTGCCAGCAGCTTAAAGACTAGCGGGGGGGCGATGAGCACAGATACGCAGTATTTT
TRBJ2-7	NA	TRBD2	TRBV5-1	CASSSASGMYEQYF	TGCGCCAGCAGTTCTGCTAGCGGGATGTACGAGCAGTACTTC
TRBJ2-7	many	TRBD1	TRBV6-5	CASSGTGPHEQYF	TGTGCCAGCAGTGGGACAGGGCCCCACGAGCAGTACTTC
TRBJ2-7	few	NA	TRBV6-5	CASSPTPLRLVQYF	TGTGCCAGCAGTCCGACTCCGTTGCGACTCGTGCAGTACTTC
TRBJ2-7	NA	TRBD1	TRBV10-3	CASRGTGGTYEQYF	TGTGCCAGCCGGGGGACAGGGGGCACCTACGAGCAGTACTTC
TRBJ2-5	NA	NA	TRBV18	CASSPRQQETQYF	TGTGCCAGCTCGCCGAGACAGCAAGAGACCCAGTACTTC
TRBJ1-4	NA	NA	TRBV12-3/TRBV12-4	CASRFGRTHEKLFF	TGTGCCAGCAGGTTTGGACGGACGCATGAAAAACTGTTTTTT
TRBJ2-2	many	NA	TRBV9	CASSVVATPPAGELFF	TGTGCCAGCAGCGTAGTAGCCACGCCGCCCGCCGGGGAGCTGTTTTTT
TRBJ1-1	few	NA	TRBV19	CASRVGPWDTEAFF	TGTGCCAGTAGGGTGGGACCTTGGGACACTGAAGCTTTCTTT
TRBJ1-2	NA	NA	TRBV12-3/TRBV12-4	CASSRDRINYGYTF	TGTGCCAGCAGTCGGGACCGGATTAACTATGGCTACACCTTC
TRBJ2-3	NA	TRBD2	TRBV4-3	CASSRPGGATDTQYF	TGCGCCAGCAGCCGCCCGGGGGGGGCCACAGATACGCAGTATTTT
TRBJ1-5	NA	NA	TRBV7-2	CASSLAGIAQPQHF	TGTGCCAGCAGCTTAGCAGGCATAGCTCAGCCCCAGCATTTT
TRBJ2-4	many	TRBD1	TRBV4-1	CASSQIMGQPQYF	TGCGCCAGCAGCCAAATTATGGGACAGCCTCAGTACTTC
TRBJ2-5	NA	NA	TRBV25-1	CASRGLRVRTQYF	TGTGCCAGCAGAGGGTTGAGGGTGAGGACCCAGTACTTC
TRBJ2-3	many	TRBD1	TRBV27	CASSWDRGFTDTQYF	TGTGCCAGCAGTTGGGACAGGGGCTTTACAGATACGCAGTATTTT